This TCR beta chain originates from a study of T cells in Graves' hyperthyroidism and ophthalmopathy (dated by TCRdb to 2018 to 2020). For the wider study: Peripheral blood was collected at initial diagnosis, before any treatment. A discovery cohort of roughly 96 patients, roughly 43 with Graves' ophthalmopathy and 57 with stable Graves' hyperthyroidism, was used to find distinguishing TCR V-J signatures. The paper describes TCR Vbeta CDR3 sequencing of around 130 peripheral blood samples, made up of about 40 ophthalmopathy patients, roughly 75 hyperthyroidism patients and 17 progressor patients. Once sampling was done, hyperthyroidism patients were given methimazole at a starting dose of 30 mg daily, whereas ophthalmopathy patients were given high-dose intravenous methylprednisolone. An independent validation cohort of fewer than 20 hyperthyroidism patients and about 16 patients who later progressed to ophthalmopathy tested prospective prediction of ophthalmopathy. In addition, the study compared T-cell repertoires in thyroid tissue and in blood from roughly six Graves' hyperthyroidism patients. The 100 discovery patients were randomly divided into training and test sets at a 7:3 ratio.

This clonotype appeared many times. This receptor's antigen is unknown. Nothing much larger sits one base from this clone, and base qualities are not available. TCR beta CDR3 regions were amplified from RNA transcripts. The first round of RT-PCR for the TCR CDR3 was performed with the HTBI primer set and the Qiagen OneStep RT-PCR kit. Libraries were constructed in a second round of multiplex PCR, after which size selection and purification were carried out. Paired-end sequencing of the libraries was performed with 100 bp reads on an Illumina HiSeq2000. The source study handled its data this way. SOAPnuke was used to process the raw data, removing reads that contained adapters or uncalled bases, had a mean Phred below 15, or lacked an exact match to the constant primer or identifier. COPE v1.2.5 was used to merge the high-quality paired reads, and each unique nucleotide sequence was defined as a clonotype. MiTCR v1.1 was used to align clonotypes to the IMGT TRBV, TRBD and TRBJ reference segments. Only V-J combinations with frequency above 0.0001, covering 99% to 99.2% of repertoires, were analysed. The TCS score was defined as F50 (clonal expansion) divided by E x V (chaos), with BLOSUM62-based TCRdist calculated between CDR3 peptides within each V-J. Welch's t-statistics and random forest reduced fewer than 550 V-J features to around 14, which were used in a naive Bayes classifier (R e1071). Through fastp at Q25 and MiXCR, TCRdb rebuilt clones from the public reads, retaining in-frame beta chains. CDR3 protein sequences are deduplicated, and each keeps its most common genes and DNA. TCRdb's processing, not the authors' own work, is the source of the V and J calls. Present in this sample are around 300,000 distinct CDR3 sequences, roughly an eighth of which were seen just once. The ten largest clones capture 7.9% of the sample.

Summary of the overall study and its limitations: Ophthalmopathy was separated from stable hyperthyroidism by a 13 V-J signature model, with over 85% sensitivity and roughly 81% specificity obtained in cross-validation and 80%/75% obtained in testing. Sample size was not statistically predetermined, and investigators were not blinded to group allocation. In validation, progression to ophthalmopathy was predicted by the model with more than 65% sensitivity and 72.22% specificity, a median of about 6.4 months before onset. Most expanded thyroid clonotypes (frequency above 0.001) were also detected in blood, suggesting blood repertoires may reflect thyroid immune responses.

Graves' hyperthyroidism was defined as stable when no progression to ophthalmopathy occurred over 18 months of follow-up. Hyperthyroidism patients were newly diagnosed, had a disease duration of under 2 months, and were aged 18 to 65 years. Exclusion was applied to patients with uncontrolled infections, other autoimmune diseases, pregnancy or lactation. Diagnoses were based on clinical symptoms, serum thyroxine and TRAb, thyroid ultrasound and orbital computed tomography. Ficoll-Paque density gradient centrifugation was used to isolate PBMCs from under 11 ml of fresh peripheral blood. Total RNA was extracted using Trizol reagent, and RNA quality was assessed on an Agilent 2100 Bioanalyzer. The sequenced material came from blood. The receptor was isolated from a woman in her 40s with Graves' hyperthyroidism.

The bases read TGTGCCAGCAGCACACAGGGTCGAGCCAAAAACATTCAGTACTTC. Translated, this gives CASSTQGRAKNIQYF. The receptor chain draws on TRBV7-9 and TRBJ2-4; the D region possibly corresponds to TRBD1 (6 bases align). CDR1 and CDR2 were assigned from the germline V gene (reference sequence) as SEHNR and FQNEAQ. The CDR3 numbers 15 residues from cysteine through phenylalanine. The kept DNA is CDR3 alone, 45 bases in frame from the first base. Between the V and J ends, shortened by 5 bases and 0 bases respectively, the junction contains 11 bases.